Below, 20 T cell receptor beta chains from the same sample are listed, as sequenced in a study of a mutant IDH1 vaccine in newly diagnosed glioma. Time point reported: baseline, week 1 (first vaccination visit). As to treatment: pre-vaccination baseline after standard-of-care therapy. TCRdb's copy holds only in-frame clones and misses some; the assay was immunoSEQ multiplex PCR. The data show about 96,000 clones, around 77% seen once. The material sequenced was PBMCs, taken from a glioma patient treated with radiotherapy, temozolomide or both. Source of these receptors: a middle-aged man with glioma.

There are many counts of this clone. The rearrangement links TRBV19 to TRBJ1-4, with D maybe TRBD1 (5 bases). Trimming pared 3 bases from V and 6 bases from J, leaving 8 bases between. Looked up from germline, CDR1 is LNHDA and CDR2 is SQIVND (reference sequence). There are 13 residues in the CDR3. The CDR3 region has the DNA TGTGCCAGTAGTATTTCCAGGGATGAAAAACTGTTTTTT. It translates to CASSISRDEKLFF.

Within the sample, this clone is medium-sized. One end of the junction is discordant with germline, which a read error may explain. The chain has TRBV7-7 and TRBJ2-1, with 9 bases aligning to TRBD2. CDR3 length: 18 amino acids. Germline V lookup: CDR1 SSHAT, CDR2 FNYEAQ (reference sequence). The CDR3 spells CASSLEFSGSGAYNEQFF. CDR3 sequence (DNA): TGTGCTAGCAGCTTAGAGTTTAGCGGGAGTGGGGCTTACAATGAGCAGTTCTTC.

The CDR3 sequence: CASSVDATKNIQYF. The CDR3 bases are TGTGCCAGCAGCGTAGATGCGACCAAAAACATTCAGTACTTC. The V and J genes are TRBV9 and TRBJ2-4; no clear D gene. CDR3 length equals 14 residues. With 0 bases removed from V and 2 bases from J, the gap between germline ends came to 6 bases. In germline, CDR1 is SGDLS, CDR2 YYNGEE. The variable domain in full, with the rest retrieved from reference TRBV9 and TRBJ2-4, is DSGVTQTPKHLITATGQRVTLRCSPRSGDLSVYWYQQSLDQGLQFLIQYYNGEERAKGNILERFSAQQFPDLHSELNLSSLELGDSALYFCASSVDATKNIQYFGAGTRLSVL.

This clone came up a few times. The V call is TRBV7-2, the J call TRBJ2-7, with D unclear. The CDR3 has 14 amino acids. Per germline, CDR1 SGHTA and CDR2 FQGNSA. V was pared by 5 bases and J by 4 bases, with 15 bases between. CDR3 nucleotides: TGTGCCAGCAGCCCTCCCCGGGTGGGGTACGAGCAGTACTTC. Residues: CASSPPRVGYEQYF.

The chain couples TRBV10-2 to TRBJ2-3; 10 positions agree with TRBD2. V dropped 2 bases and J dropped 0; count of bases not matched to a gene: 2. This CDR3 has 16 residues. CDR1 and CDR2 (germline): WSHSY, SAAADI. The CDR3 loop is CASSERLAGSTDTQYF. CDR3 DNA: TGCGCCAGCAGTGAGAGACTAGCGGGTAGCACAGATACGCAGTATTTT.

There are a few counts of this clone. The J gene is TRBJ2-7, the V gene TRBV14; D perhaps matches TRBD2 (6 bases). V dropped 0 bases and J dropped 4 bases, with 16 bases sitting between them. The CDR3 spans 16 residues. CDR1 and CDR2 from the germline V gene are SGHDN and FVKESK. The chain's CDR3 is CASSQESRTKKYEQYF. The CDR3 nucleotides are TGTGCCAGCAGCCAAGAGTCAAGGACTAAAAAATACGAGCAGTACTTC. The whole variable domain, filled in from reference TRBV14 and TRBJ2-7, reads EAGVTQFPSHSVIEKGQTVTLRCDPISGHDNLYWYRRVMGKEIKFLLHFVKESKQDESGMPNNRFLAERTGGTYSTLKVQPAELEDSGVYFCASSQESRTKKYEQYFGPGTRLTVT.

To note about this clone: Other DNA sequences from this sample encode an identical CDR3 as well. This chain links TRBV30 with TRBJ1-5; 10 nucleotides align to TRBD1. J lost 4 bases, V lost 3 bases, and 3 bases had no gene match. Germline V CDR1 and CDR2: GTSNPN, SVGIG (reference sequence). There are 14 residues in the CDR3. The CDR3, as DNA: TGTGCCTGGAGGGGGGACAGGGGAAATCAGCCCCAGCATTTT. Translation: CAWRGDRGNQPQHF.

The J gene is TRBJ2-7, the V gene TRBV14; 7 positions match TRBD1. V trimming: 5 bases; J trimming: 6 bases; junction bases outside the gene matches: 10. Germline V gives CDR1 SGHDN, CDR2 FVKESK. The CDR3 has 14 amino acids. In DNA form, the CDR3 reads TGTGCCAGCAGCGCCCGTACAGGGGCGGCCGAGCAGTACTTC. Amino acids: CASSARTGAAEQYF.

The chain combines TRBV5-1 with TRBJ2-5; no clear D. CDR3 size: 13 residues. V was trimmed by 1 base and J by 3 bases, leaving 7 bases between them. The germline V gene has CDR1 SGHRS and CDR2 YFSETQ. CDR3 in DNA: TGCGCCAGCAGCTTGTGGGCAGAAGAGACCCAGTACTTC. Residues: CASSLWAEETQYF.

This clone has a handful of counts. The chain employs TRBV7-2 and TRBJ2-3; D may be TRBD1 or TRBD2 (6 bases each). Germline assignment: CDR1 SGHTA and CDR2 FQGNSA. The CDR3 length is 14 residues. V was cut by 7 bases and J by 0 bases, with 11 bases left in between. CDR3 residues: CASTQGTSTDTQYF. Written as DNA, the CDR3 is TGTGCCAGCACCCAGGGGACTAGCACAGATACGCAGTATTTT.

The chain uses TRBV6-4 and TRBJ2-2; D ambiguous. V lost 0 bases to trimming and J lost 0 bases, with 2 bases between them. This CDR3 contains 14 residues. CDR1 MRHNA and CDR2 SNTAGT come from the germline V gene. Here the CDR3 DNA reads TGTGCCAGCAGTGACTCCGCGAACACCGGGGAGCTGTTTTTT. Translating it yields CASSDSANTGELFF.

The rearrangement uses TRBV9 and TRBJ2-1; TRBD1 agrees at 12 bases. Trimming cost V 4 bases and J 8 bases; bases outside gene matches: 7. This CDR3 contains 15 residues. Germline-derived CDR1 and CDR2 are SGDLS and YYNGEE. CDR3 DNA: TGTGCCAGCAGCCCCGGGACAGGGGGCCTTCATGAGCAGTTCTTC. Its protein product is CASSPGTGGLHEQFF.

The gene calls are TRBV30 and TRBJ1-3, with TRBD1 as a possible D gene (6 bases). The germline gives CDR1 GTSNPN, CDR2 SVGIG (reference sequence). V was trimmed by 0 bases and J by 4 bases, leaving 10 bases between them. The CDR3 totals 14 residues. CDR3 amino acids: CAWSVGQGGNTIYF. The CDR3 DNA sequence: TGTGCCTGGAGTGTCGGGCAGGGGGGAAACACCATATATTTT. Full variable domain (outside the CDR3, taken from reference TRBV30 and TRBJ1-3): SQTIHQWPATLVQPVGSPLSLECTVEGTSNPNLYWYRQAAGRGLQLLFYSVGIGQISSEVPQNLSASRPQDRQFILSSKKLLLSDSGFYLCAWSVGQGGNTIYFGEGSWLTVV.

The chain is built from TRBV6-5 and TRBJ1-6, with unresolved D. V dropped 2 bases and J dropped 5 bases, with 10 bases sitting between them. Germline V gives CDR1 MNHEY, CDR2 SVGAGI. CDR3 length: 15 residues. The CDR3 DNA sequence: TGTGCCAGCAGTTACAACGGATTCAATAATTCACCCCTCCACTTT. Amino acids: CASSYNGFNNSPLHF.

V usage is TRBV4-1 and J usage is TRBJ2-1; possible D gene TRBD2, 6 bases. The V end was cut by 1 base, the J end by 8 bases, with 15 bases between. This CDR3 spans 15 amino acids. Germline V lookup: CDR1 MGHRA, CDR2 YSYEKL. CDR3 loop: CASSQVEEGGDEQFF. CDR3 nucleotide sequence: TGCGCCAGCAGCCAAGTGGAGGAGGGCGGGGATGAGCAGTTCTTC.

The V and J genes are TRBV5-4 and TRBJ1-5; no definite D call. Germline lookup yields CDR1 SGHNT and CDR2 YYREEE (reference sequence). Trimming removed 4 bases at V and 0 bases at J, with 11 bases between. The CDR3 consists of 15 residues. The CDR3 sequence: CASSQTLYSNQPQHF. CDR3 nucleotide sequence: TGTGCCAGCAGCCAGACACTTTATAGCAATCAGCCCCAGCATTTT.

This clone has a handful of counts. The V gene is TRBV7-2, the J gene TRBJ2-7; 8 nucleotides agree with TRBD2. Germline CDR1 SGHTA, CDR2 FQGNSA. The V segment lost 5 bases and the J segment 0 bases; nucleotides outside the gene matches: 6. This CDR3 region has 15 residues. In DNA form, the CDR3 reads TGTGCCAGCAGCCTTTCCAGCGGGAGCTCCTACGAGCAGTACTTC. Its translation is CASSLSSGSSYEQYF. The whole variable domain, remainder taken from reference TRBV7-2 and TRBJ2-7, is GAGVSQSPSNKVTEKGKDVELRCDPISGHTALYWYRQSLGQGLEFLIYFQGNSAPDKSGLPSDRFSAERTGGSVSTLTIQRTQQEDSAVYLCASSLSSGSSYEQYFGPGTRLTVT.

The chain has TRBV6-6 and TRBJ2-3, with D unclear. This CDR3 comprises 13 residues. Per the germline V gene, CDR1 is MNHNY and CDR2 is SVGAGI (reference sequence). V lost 1 base, J lost 6 bases, and 8 bases lay in between. CDR3 region: CASSYFLYDTQYF. In DNA form, the CDR3 reads TGTGCCAGCAGTTACTTCCTGTACGATACGCAGTATTTT.

This chain connects TRBV7-2 to TRBJ1-5; D not certain. The germline gives CDR1 SGHTA, CDR2 FQGNSA. This CDR3 comprises 15 residues. Trimming removed 3 bases from V and 0 bases from J, with 9 bases in between. The CDR3 spells CASSFYKDSNQPQHF. The CDR3 DNA is TGTGCCAGCAGCTTTTATAAAGATAGCAATCAGCCCCAGCATTTT. Drawing the rest from reference TRBV7-2 and TRBJ1-5, the complete variable domain is GAGVSQSPSNKVTEKGKDVELRCDPISGHTALYWYRQSLGQGLEFLIYFQGNSAPDKSGLPSDRFSAERTGGSVSTLTIQRTQQEDSAVYLCASSFYKDSNQPQHFGDGTRLSIL.

This sequence joins TRBV4-3 and TRBJ1-1; no firm D call. Germline CDR1 is LGHNA and CDR2 is YSLEER. Trimming stripped 3 bases from V and 3 bases from J, with 8 bases between. CDR3 length equals 13 residues. The chain's CDR3 is CASSQSLDTEAFF. CDR3 in DNA: TGCGCCAGCAGCCAGAGCCTAGACACTGAAGCTTTCTTT.